These 10 T cell receptor beta chains were all obtained from the same sample, sequenced in a study of cytomegalovirus exposure and HLA in healthy donors. PCR used 60 Vbeta primers and 13 Jbeta primers. Sequencing was performed with immunoSEQ multiplex PCR; in TCRdb, only in-frame clones are kept and a portion is missing. The repertoire holds about 140,000 clones, about 80% seen once, with around 5% in the top ten. The specimen was PBMCs. These receptors originate from a male donor in good health and CMV-seronegative.

This clone was recorded once. This rearrangement joins TRBV5-1 to TRBJ2-7, with TRBD1 as a possible D gene (6 bases). CDR3 size: 14 residues. CDR1 SGHRS and CDR2 YFSETQ come from the germline V gene. V was pared by 3 bases and J by 9 bases, with 19 bases between. This CDR3 is CASSSSTGLSWQYF. CDR3 coding DNA: TGCGCCAGCAGCTCGTCAACAGGGCTATCGTGGCAGTACTTC.

The J gene is TRBJ1-3, the V gene TRBV15, with 7 bases identical to TRBD1. Germline assignment: CDR1 LNHNV and CDR2 YYDKDF (reference sequence). The CDR3 covers 16 residues. V was pared by 0 bases and J by 0 bases, with 2 bases of the junction left unmatched. The CDR3 nucleotides read TGTGCCACCAGCAGAGAAGGGGGCGGCTCTGGAAACACCATATATTTT. Protein: CATSREGGGSGNTIYF.

This clone showed up just a few times. This rearrangement joins TRBV7-2 to TRBJ1-1; D not certain. The CDR3 has 11 residues. The germline gives CDR1 SGHTA, CDR2 FQGNSA. The V and J ends lost 3 bases and 8 bases respectively, with 7 bases between them. CDR3 in amino acids: CASSFTQEAFF. As DNA, the CDR3 is TGTGCCAGCAGCTTTACTCAAGAAGCTTTCTTT.

CDR3 in DNA: TGTGCCAGCAGTGCCCACAGGGGGCGGGGAACTGAAGCTTTCTTT. Protein product: CASSAHRGRGTEAFF. The chain couples TRBV27 to TRBJ1-1; TRBD1 matches 9 bases. This CDR3 contains 15 residues. Germline trimming cut 5 bases from V and 5 bases from J; bases unmatched to any gene: 9. The germline CDR1 and CDR2 sequences are MNHEY and SMNVEV (reference sequence).

This chain joins TRBV4-1 and TRBJ1-5; D gene uncertain. V lost 0 bases, J lost 9 bases, and 15 bases lay in between. The CDR3 spans 15 residues. Per germline, CDR1 MGHRA and CDR2 YSYEKL. CDR3 bases: TGCGCCAGCAGCCAAGATGCGGGCCGTTCTCCGCCCCAGCATTTT. Protein sequence: CASSQDAGRSPPQHF.

This clone was seen only a few times. The CDR3 is CASTYAGATNSPLHF. CDR3 in DNA: TGTGCCAGCACCTACGCGGGGGCCACTAATTCACCCCTCCACTTT. V gene TRBV6-5 combines with J gene TRBJ1-6; D is perhaps TRBD1 (6 bases). Per the germline V gene, CDR1 is MNHEY and CDR2 is SVGAGI. The CDR3 runs to 15 residues. V was trimmed by 7 bases and J by 6 bases, leaving 16 bases between them.

The V call is TRBV5-1, the J call TRBJ2-5; weak D call: TRBD1 (5 bases). CDR1 and CDR2 from the germline V gene are SGHRS and YFSETQ. This CDR3 region has 16 residues. The ends were cut back, 4 bases at V and 5 bases at J, with 21 bases in the middle. The CDR3 sequence: CASSPGPRTHTETQYF. CDR3 DNA sequence: TGCGCCAGCAGCCCGGGCCCGAGGACACACACGGAGACCCAGTACTTC.

This chain links TRBV6-1 with TRBJ1-5, with 8 bases fitting TRBD1. CDR3 length equals 14 residues. With V trimmed by 4 bases and J by 3 bases, 2 bases remained unmatched. Germline CDR1 MNHNS, CDR2 SASEGT. The DNA of the CDR3 is TGTGCCAGCAGTGGACAGGGGTACAATCAGCCCCAGCATTTT. Translation: CASSGQGYNQPQHF.

This clone was found once. The chain has TRBV9 and TRBJ2-5, with D perhaps matching TRBD1 (5 bases). This CDR3 has 13 residues. Trimming removed 3 bases at V and 3 bases at J, with 9 bases between. CDR1 is SGDLS, CDR2 YYNGEE, per germline. This CDR3 is CASSGRGEETQYF. The CDR3 DNA follows: TGTGCCAGCAGCGGAAGGGGCGAAGAGACCCAGTACTTC.

For the CDR3, the DNA is TGTGCCAGCAGTTTTTCTGGGGCGGGGGGGGAAGAGACCCAGTACTTC. It specifies CASSFSGAGGEETQYF. The chain has TRBV6-5 and TRBJ2-5; TRBD2 aligns across 9 bases. V gave up 4 bases and J gave up 3 bases; unmatched junction bases: 9. This CDR3 spans 16 amino acids. Germline V CDR1 and CDR2: MNHEY, SVGAGI.